A single sample is the source of the 31 T cell receptor beta chains below, sequenced in a study of blood T cells in healthy people across ages. Alongside a J-beta primer mix, a sample-barcoded 5' primer served in a second PCR lasting about 7 to 11 cycles. TCRdb itself ran the 5' RACE reads through MiXCR, one entry per CDR3 protein. The table shows about 1.5 million distinct CDR3 sequences, with 35% to 45% occurring only once. The material sequenced was blood. The receptors here all came from a woman under 30 in good health.

On this clonotype: One junction end disagrees with the germline gene, perhaps due to a read error. The V and J genes are TRBV6-1 and TRBJ2-5; 9 nucleotides match TRBD2. The end of the DNA aligns better with TRBJ2-7, so the J call may be wrong. CDR1 and CDR2 (germline): MNHNS, SASEGT. The CDR3 has 15 amino acids. CDR3 in amino acids: CAISDAGGRSYEQYF. CDR3 sequence (DNA): TGTGCCATCAGTGATGCGGGGGGGCGGTCTTACGAGCAGTACTTC.

The V and J genes are TRBV10-3 and TRBJ1-5, with D perhaps matching TRBD1 (6 bases). In germline, CDR1 is ENHRY, CDR2 SYGVKD. Trimming pared 2 bases from V and 2 bases from J, leaving 10 bases between. The CDR3 loop spans 15 amino acids. The CDR3 loop is CAISEQGLGNQPQHF. For the CDR3, the DNA is TGTGCCATCAGTGAGCAGGGGTTGGGCAATCAGCCCCAGCATTTT.

V usage is TRBV25-1 and J usage is TRBJ1-2; no definite D call. Germline CDR1 MGHDK, CDR2 SYGVNS. This CDR3 region has 13 residues. V was cut by 3 bases and J by 4 bases, with 9 bases left in between. This chain's CDR3 is CASSEHTSYGYTF. The CDR3 region has the DNA TGTGCCAGCAGTGAGCACACCTCCTATGGCTACACCTTC.

Here the CDR3 DNA reads TGTGCCAGCAGTCCTGGGACAGAGAATCCAGAGACCCAGTACTTC. Encoded protein: CASSPGTENPETQYF. V is TRBV6-6 and J is TRBJ2-5, with 7 nucleotides matching TRBD1. Germline CDR1 and CDR2: MNHNY and SVGAGI (reference sequence). CDR3 length: 15 amino acids. V lost 5 bases, J lost 4 bases, and 10 bases stayed unmatched.

V is TRBV7-2 and J is TRBJ2-1; D might be TRBD2 (5 bases). CDR3 size: 17 residues. V shed 1 base and J shed 3 bases, with 16 bases lying between them. Germline loops: CDR1 SGHTA, CDR2 FQGNSA. The CDR3 loop is CASSLEGDTRYYNEQFF. The CDR3 DNA reads as TGTGCCAGCAGCTTAGAAGGCGACACTAGATACTACAATGAGCAGTTCTTC. The full variable domain, with the rest looked up from reference TRBV7-2 and TRBJ2-1, is GAGVSQSPSNKVTEKGKDVELRCDPISGHTALYWYRQSLGQGLEFLIYFQGNSAPDKSGLPSDRFSAERTGGSVSTLTIQRTQQEDSAVYLCASSLEGDTRYYNEQFFGPGTRLTVL.

The table lists this clonotype with a few counts. The gene calls are TRBV25-1 and TRBJ2-4, with unresolved D. Looked up from germline, CDR1 is MGHDK and CDR2 is SYGVNS. Trimming left V 5 bases short and J 0 bases short, with 8 bases between. There are 14 residues in the CDR3. CDR3 in amino acids: CASSYSIAKNIQYF. The CDR3 nucleotides are TGTGCCAGCAGTTATTCGATAGCCAAAAACATTCAGTACTTC. The full variable domain, completed using reference TRBV25-1 and TRBJ2-4, is EADIYQTPRYLVIGTGKKITLECSQTMGHDKMYWYQQDPGMELHLIHYSYGVNSTEKGDLSSESTVSRIRTEHFPLTLESARPSHTSQYLCASSYSIAKNIQYFGAGTRLSVL.

The chain is built from TRBV27 and TRBJ2-1; perhaps D is TRBD1 or TRBD2 (7 bases each). The last part of the DNA fits TRBJ2-7 better; the J call may be wrong. Germline CDR1 reads MNHEY; CDR2 reads SMNVEV (reference sequence). The CDR3 has 16 amino acids. DNA for the CDR3: TGTGCCAGCAGTCCAGAGGGAGGGGGCGGCTACAATGAGCAGTACTTC. This gives the protein CASSPEGGGGYNEQYF.

The chain links TRBV27 to TRBJ2-7; 11 bases map to TRBD2. J was trimmed by 1 base and V by 3 bases; bases with no gene match: 11. Germline lookup yields CDR1 MNHEY and CDR2 SMNVEV (reference sequence). This CDR3 region has 18 residues. The CDR3 DNA reads as TGTGCCAGCAGTTTGCTAGCGGGAGGTAGCCTCGGGTCCTACGAGCAGTACTTC. It is translated as CASSLLAGGSLGSYEQYF.

The chain couples TRBV3-1 to TRBJ1-1; D gene ambiguous. CDR1 is LGHDT, CDR2 YNNKEL, per germline (reference sequence). V was clipped by 0 bases and J by 5 bases, with 13 bases between them. The CDR3 has 15 amino acids. The CDR3 coding sequence is TGTGCCAGCAGCCAAGACTCCAAGCTGCTTACTGAAGCTTTCTTT. Protein product: CASSQDSKLLTEAFF.

The chain combines TRBV29-1 with TRBJ1-1; D remains ambiguous. The V gene's germline CDR1 is SQVTM and CDR2 ANQGSEA. The V end was cut by 4 bases, the J end by 7 bases, with 10 bases between. The CDR3 is 11 residues long. CDR3 nucleotides: TGCAGCGTTGGGCGCATTGTTGAAGCTTTCTTT. This sequence encodes CSVGRIVEAFF.

The V call is TRBV2, the J call TRBJ2-5, with 8 bases that match TRBD2. Unmatched junction bases numbered 6, after V lost 2 bases and J lost 1 base. CDR3 length: 16 residues. CDR1 and CDR2 (germline): SNHLY, FYNNEI. CDR3 sequence: CASSEHSGAPQETQYF. Written as DNA, the CDR3 is TGTGCCAGCAGTGAACATAGCGGGGCGCCCCAAGAGACCCAGTACTTC.

The rearrangement uses TRBV25-1 and TRBJ2-5, with D perhaps matching TRBD2 (6 bases). Between the trimmed V and J ends, which lost 5 bases and 11 bases, there was a span of 27 bases. CDR3 size: 16 residues. Germline V gene lookup returns CDR1 MGHDK and CDR2 SYGVNS. The CDR3 spells CASSPSSGTPAAEQYF. The CDR3 DNA is TGTGCCAGCAGTCCTTCCTCCGGGACTCCAGCCGCTGAGCAGTACTTC.

This clonotype has more than one count but fewer than ten. The CDR3 coding sequence is TGTGCCAGCAGTTATCCGGGGGACGAGACCCAGTACTTC. Amino acid sequence: CASSYPGDETQYF. This chain uses TRBV6-5 with TRBJ2-5; a weak D match, TRBD2 (6 bases). The germline V gene has CDR1 MNHEY and CDR2 SVGAGI. This CDR3 has 13 residues. The V and J ends lost 3 bases and 5 bases respectively, with 10 bases between them.

This clonotype was seen a few times. Given a much more abundant clone one base away, this may be a read error. The chain has TRBV3-1 and TRBJ2-7; the match to TRBD2 covers 7 bases. V dropped 1 base and J dropped 9; count of bases not matched to a gene: 6. The CDR3 has 13 amino acids. CDR1 is LGHDT, CDR2 YNNKEL, per germline (reference sequence). CDR3 in DNA: TGTGCCAGCAGCCAAGCATTAGCGGGTGGGCAGTACTTC. It encodes CASSQALAGGQYF.

This clonotype has more than one count but fewer than ten. The chain couples TRBV5-1 to TRBJ1-1, with a weak D call TRBD1 (5 bases). V lost 4 bases to trimming and J lost 11 bases, with 15 bases between them. The CDR3 consists of 12 residues. Germline assignment: CDR1 SGHRS and CDR2 YFSETQ. As DNA, the CDR3 is TGCGCCAGCAGCCGTGAGGAGGGGACGGCTTTCTTT. Its protein product is CASSREEGTAFF.

This clonotype appeared a few times. Written as DNA, the CDR3 is TGTGCCAGCAGCTTACAACAGGTTAATGAAAAACTGTTTTTT. Translated, it gives CASSLQQVNEKLFF. The chain uses TRBV7-2 and TRBJ1-4; tentatively, D is TRBD1 (5 bases). The germline V and J ends were trimmed by 2 bases and 4 bases, with 8 bases remaining between them. This CDR3 contains 14 residues. CDR1 and CDR2 from the germline V gene are SGHTA and FQGNSA.

The V and J genes are TRBV5-1 and TRBJ2-3, with 7 bases lining up with TRBD2. The CDR3 totals 16 residues. Germline-derived CDR1 and CDR2 are SGHRS and YFSETQ. The junction had 10 bases not matched to a gene; V was cut back by 4 bases and J by 2 bases. The CDR3 DNA reads TGCGCCAGCAGCCTGAAGCGGGGCGTGATCACAGATACGCAGTATTTT. Amino acids: CASSLKRGVITDTQYF.

This clonotype was found a few times. The chain employs TRBV27 and TRBJ1-5, with 9 nucleotides matching TRBD1. The CDR3 is 16 residues long. Trimming took 5 bases from V and 0 from J; bases not matched to a gene: 5. The V gene's germline CDR1 is MNHEY and CDR2 SMNVEV (reference sequence). In DNA, the CDR3 is TGTGCCAGCAGTAGGGACAGGGCGAATAGCAATCAGCCCCAGCATTTT. As protein: CASSRDRANSNQPQHF.

This chain connects TRBV4-3 to TRBJ1-6, with 9 bases fitting TRBD1. Germline-derived CDR1 and CDR2 are LGHNA and YSLEER. The ends lost 6 bases at V and 8 bases at J; junction bases unmatched: 11. This CDR3 has 16 amino acids. The CDR3: CASRQGPGTGYSPLHF. The CDR3 DNA sequence: TGCGCCAGCAGACAGGGACCCGGGACAGGGTATTCACCCCTCCACTTT.

The V call is TRBV6-5, the J call TRBJ2-3; 9 positions agree with TRBD2. The CDR3 length is 15 residues. Germline V lookup: CDR1 MNHEY, CDR2 SVGAGI. V was clipped by 2 bases and J by 8 bases; unmatched bases: 8. CDR3 loop: CASSYGAGGPGTQYF. The CDR3 coding sequence is TGTGCCAGCAGTTACGGTGCGGGGGGGCCGGGTACGCAGTATTTT.

The genes are TRBV5-1 and TRBJ1-5, with D perhaps matching TRBD1 (5 bases). Per germline, CDR1 SGHRS and CDR2 YFSETQ. The CDR3 has 15 amino acids. V dropped 0 bases and J dropped 6 bases, with 13 bases sitting between them. CDR3 DNA sequence: TGCGCCAGCAGCTTGGGGGGCGAGGTGGGTCAGCCCCAGCATTTT. It codes for CASSLGGEVGQPQHF.

The chain couples TRBV20-1 to TRBJ2-3, with 12 nucleotides matching TRBD1. This CDR3 comprises 14 residues. CDR1 is DFQATT and CDR2 is SNEGSKA in the germline V gene (reference sequence). V shed 0 bases and J 10 bases; nucleotides not matched to a gene: 5. Here the CDR3 reads CSAREGTGGWAQYF. CDR3 nucleotides: TGCAGTGCTAGAGAAGGGACAGGGGGCTGGGCGCAGTATTTT.

The V and J genes are TRBV21-1 and TRBJ2-3; the D call TRBD1 from the table was never checked on the DNA. TRBV21-1 is recorded as a pseudogene. This CDR3 region has 20 residues. The CDR3 is CASSRLPRGRGPGVADTQYF. The CDR3 bases are TGTGCCAGCAGCAGGCTCCCCCGTGGGAGGGGGCCGGGGGTCGCAGATACGCAGTATTTT.

In its sample, this clonotype was seen a few times. The chain couples TRBV4-3 to TRBJ2-4, with D unresolved. CDR1 and CDR2 (germline): LGHNA, YSLEER. Trimming stripped 5 bases from V and 2 bases from J, with 10 bases between. The CDR3 sequence is 14 residues long. The CDR3 DNA is TGCGCCAGCAGCACCCGGGTGACCAAAAACATTCAGTACTTC. Its protein product is CASSTRVTKNIQYF.

The chain employs TRBV4-3 and TRBJ2-1; D remains ambiguous. This CDR3 is 16 amino acids long. Germline lookup yields CDR1 LGHNA and CDR2 YSLEER. V dropped 1 base and J dropped 3 bases, with 13 bases sitting between them. Here the CDR3 DNA reads TGCGCCAGCAGCCAAGGTCTTATGAAGGGCTACAATGAGCAGTTCTTC. This sequence encodes CASSQGLMKGYNEQFF.

This clonotype was seen repeatedly, ten times or more. The chain couples TRBV7-2 to TRBJ2-1; D tentatively reads TRBD1 or TRBD2 (5 bases each). Germline V gene data show CDR1 as SGHTA and CDR2 as FQGNSA. CDR3 length: 16 residues. The germline V and J ends were trimmed by 1 base and 8 bases, with 18 bases remaining between them. The DNA for the CDR3 is TGTGCCAGCAGCTTAGTCCCCGGGACGCGGTTTTATGAGCAGTTCTTC. It encodes CASSLVPGTRFYEQFF.

This clonotype was seen a few times. A much larger clone differs from this one at a single base, so this may be a read error. The CDR3 region is CAGSFMNTEAFF. As DNA, the CDR3 is TGTGCCGGCAGCTTTATGAACACTGAAGCTTTCTTT. This chain uses TRBV7-9 with TRBJ1-1; no clear D. Germline CDR1 SEHNR, CDR2 FQNEAQ (reference sequence). CDR3 length: 12 amino acids. The complete variable domain, with remaining parts taken from reference TRBV7-9 and TRBJ1-1, reads DTGVSQNPRHKITKRGQNVTFRCDPISEHNRLYWYRQTLGQGPEFLTYFQNEAQLEKSRLLSDRFSAERPKGSFSTLEIQRTEQGDSAMYLCAGSFMNTEAFFGQGTRLTVV.

V usage is TRBV12-3 or TRBV12-4 and J usage is TRBJ2-2; 7 bases are a match to TRBD1. CDR3 length equals 15 residues. V trimming: 6 bases; J trimming: 0 bases; junction bases outside the gene matches: 4. This CDR3 is CASRQGIANTGELFF. The CDR3 coding sequence is TGTGCCAGCAGACAGGGGATTGCGAACACCGGGGAGCTGTTTTTT.

This chain uses TRBV27 with TRBJ2-3; D is unclear. V shed 0 bases and J shed 3 bases, with 10 bases lying between them. This CDR3 region has 15 residues. Germline CDR1 is MNHEY and CDR2 is SMNVEV (reference sequence). CDR3 in DNA: TGTGCCAGCAGTTTATCGAGGCCCGTTACAGATACGCAGTATTTT. Translation gives CASSLSRPVTDTQYF.

The chain links TRBV10-2 to TRBJ2-3; 11 bases line up with TRBD2. J was trimmed by 2 bases and V by 5 bases; bases with no gene match: 6. There are 16 residues in the CDR3. Germline V lookup: CDR1 WSHSY, CDR2 SAAADI. The CDR3 DNA follows: TGCGCCAGCAGTCTTAGCGGGGGGGTCGCCACAGATACGCAGTATTTT. This sequence encodes CASSLSGGVATDTQYF.

This clonotype has only one observation. The chain employs TRBV27 and TRBJ1-2; TRBD1 is a possible D gene (5 bases). The V gene's germline CDR1 is MNHEY and CDR2 SMNVEV (reference sequence). Trimming stripped 5 bases from V and 6 bases from J, with 16 bases between. The CDR3 is made up of 14 amino acids. CDR3 in DNA: TGTGCCAGCAGTCTCCTGGGGCGGGGGAATGGCTACACCTTC. Encoded protein: CASSLLGRGNGYTF.